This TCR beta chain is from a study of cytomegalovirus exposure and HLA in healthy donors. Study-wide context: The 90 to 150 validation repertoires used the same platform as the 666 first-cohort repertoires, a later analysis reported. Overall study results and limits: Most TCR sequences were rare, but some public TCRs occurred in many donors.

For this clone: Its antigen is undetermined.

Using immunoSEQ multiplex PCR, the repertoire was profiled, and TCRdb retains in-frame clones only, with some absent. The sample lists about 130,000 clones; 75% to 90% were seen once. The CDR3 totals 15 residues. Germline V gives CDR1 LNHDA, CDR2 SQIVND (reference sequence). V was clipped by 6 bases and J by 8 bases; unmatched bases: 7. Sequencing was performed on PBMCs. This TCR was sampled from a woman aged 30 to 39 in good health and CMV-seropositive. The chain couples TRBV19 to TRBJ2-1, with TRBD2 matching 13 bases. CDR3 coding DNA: TGTGCCAGTAGCTGGACTAGCGGGAGTGTGGATGAGCAGTTCTTC. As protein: CASSWTSGSVDEQFF. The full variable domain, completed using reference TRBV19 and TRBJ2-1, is DGGITQSPKYLFRKEGQNVTLSCEQNLNHDAMYWYRQDPGQGLRLIYYSQIVNDFQKGDIAEGYSVSREKKESFPLTVTSAQKNPTAFYLCASSWTSGSVDEQFFGPGTRLTVL.